These 17 T cell receptor beta chains were sequenced from one sample in a study of T cell responses to AZD1222 COVID-19 vaccine. TCRdb's copy holds only in-frame clones and misses some; the assay was immunoSEQ multiplex PCR. The sample yields some 98,000 clones, 88% seen once. Specimen: peripheral blood, collected on day 0 of AZD1222 vaccination. The receptors were sampled from an adult in good health.

V usage is TRBV10-3 and J usage is TRBJ1-5; no clear D gene. CDR3 length equals 15 residues. The germline gives CDR1 ENHRY, CDR2 SYGVKD. Trimming took off 10 bases at V and 0 bases at J, with 16 bases between the two ends. CDR3 region: CATYSGPYSNQPQHF. The DNA of the CDR3 is TGTGCCACCTACAGCGGGCCTTATAGCAATCAGCCCCAGCATTTT.

V gene TRBV3-1 (or the pseudogene TRBV3-2) combines with J gene TRBJ1-1; TRBD1 agrees at 8 bases. The CDR3 is made up of 14 amino acids. The V and J ends lost 7 bases and 10 bases, in that order; junction bases with no gene match: 14. CDR1 is LGHDT and CDR2 is YNNKEL in the germline V gene (reference sequence). The DNA for the CDR3 is TGTGCCAGCACCACTACCCGGACAGGGACCTTAGCTTTCTTT. It is translated as CASTTTRTGTLAFF.

This chain joins TRBV7-3 and TRBJ2-1, with TRBD2 identical over 10 bases. Germline loops: CDR1 SGHTA, CDR2 FQGTGA. The J segment lost 4 bases and the V segment lost 1 base, leaving 13 bases of the junction unmatched. The CDR3 length is 19 residues. The CDR3 loop is CASSLNPLAGARSYNEQFF. DNA of the CDR3: TGTGCCAGCAGCTTAAACCCTCTAGCGGGGGCCCGCTCTTACAATGAGCAGTTCTTC.

The V call is TRBV11-2, the J call TRBJ1-1; D is possibly TRBD1 (5 bases). This CDR3 spans 14 amino acids. Germline-derived CDR1 and CDR2 are SGHAT and FQNNGV. V was cut by 6 bases and J by 4 bases, with 15 bases left in between. CDR3 coding DNA: TGTGCCAGCAGTTCTTACCTTGGGGGCACTGAAGCTTTCTTT. It translates to CASSSYLGGTEAFF. The variable domain in full, completed from reference TRBV11-2 and TRBJ1-1, reads EAGVAQSPRYKIIEKRQSVAFWCNPISGHATLYWYQQILGQGPKLLIQFQNNGVVDDSQLPKDRFSAERLKGVDSTLKIQPAKLEDSAVYLCASSSYLGGTEAFFGQGTRLTVV.

The chain carries TRBV5-4 and TRBJ2-1; the match to TRBD2 covers 12 bases. The CDR3 runs to 17 residues. CDR1 and CDR2 from the germline V gene are SGHNT and YYREEE (reference sequence). V lost 1 base, J lost 3 bases, and 5 bases stayed unmatched. CDR3 nucleotides: TGTGCCAGCAGCTTGACCTTACTAGCGGGGGGCTACAATGAGCAGTTCTTC. This translates into CASSLTLLAGGYNEQFF. Using reference TRBV5-4 and TRBJ2-1 for the parts outside the CDR3, the full variable domain is ETGVTQSPTHLIKTRGQQVTLRCSSQSGHNTVSWYQQALGQGPQFIFQYYREEENGRGNFPPRFSGLQFPNYSSELNVNALELDDSALYLCASSLTLLAGGYNEQFFGPGTRLTVL.

This clone was counted once. The J gene is TRBJ2-1, the V gene TRBV29-1, with 8 nucleotides matching TRBD2. CDR1 is SQVTM and CDR2 is ANQGSEA in the germline V gene. The CDR3 is 15 residues long. J was trimmed by 0 bases and V by 6 bases; bases with no gene match: 7. For the CDR3, the DNA is TGCAGCGTAGCAGAGCGGGGGAGCTCCTACAATGAGCAGTTCTTC. Protein sequence: CSVAERGSSYNEQFF.

V and J are TRBV6-5 and TRBJ2-3; TRBD2 might be the D (5 bases). The V gene's germline CDR1 is MNHEY and CDR2 SVGAGI. The CDR3 spans 13 residues. Trimming removed 8 bases at V and 2 bases at J, with 11 bases between. CDR3 amino acids: CASSETTTDTQYF. The CDR3 DNA sequence: TGTGCCAGCTCTGAGACTACCACAGATACGCAGTATTTT.

The chain has TRBV7-3 and TRBJ1-5; D uncertain. The CDR3 loop spans 13 amino acids. Trimming took off 0 bases at V and 7 bases at J, with 7 bases between the two ends. CDR1 and CDR2 from the germline V gene are SGHTA and FQGTGA. CDR3 in amino acids: CASSLTEGQPQHF. DNA of the CDR3: TGTGCCAGCAGCTTAACGGAAGGGCAGCCCCAGCATTTT.

This chain links TRBV6-6 with TRBJ1-2; D not certain. Germline loops: CDR1 MNHNY, CDR2 SVGAGI (reference sequence). Deletions cut 6 bases from V and 8 bases from J, with 16 bases between. The CDR3 runs to 13 residues. CDR3 in amino acids: CASSPGPGGGYTF. The CDR3 coding sequence is TGTGCCAGCAGCCCCGGGCCAGGCGGCGGCTACACCTTC.

This sequence joins TRBV7-2 and TRBJ2-7; 8 nucleotides agree with TRBD1. CDR3 size: 14 residues. CDR1 is SGHTA and CDR2 is FQGNSA in the germline V gene. Unmatched junction bases numbered 5, after V lost 5 bases and J lost 2 bases. CDR3 DNA: TGTGCCAGCAGCCGGGACAGGCAAGCCTACGAGCAGTACTTC. Protein sequence: CASSRDRQAYEQYF.

The chain uses TRBV19 and TRBJ1-2; no reliable D call. With 5 bases removed from V and 0 bases from J, the gap between germline ends came to 10 bases. This CDR3 has 14 amino acids. Germline assignment: CDR1 LNHDA and CDR2 SQIVND (reference sequence). In DNA form, the CDR3 reads TGTGCCAGTAGTTTTCTTGGGACTAACTATGGCTACACCTTC. This translates into CASSFLGTNYGYTF.

This chain connects TRBV9 to TRBJ1-5, with D perhaps TRBD1 (5 bases). Trimming cost V 4 bases and J 4 bases, with 15 bases left between them. CDR1 and CDR2 from the germline V gene are SGDLS and YYNGEE. This CDR3 comprises 15 residues. As DNA, the CDR3 is TGTGCCAGCAGCCGCTATCAGGGTGTGAATCAGCCCCAGCATTTT. It translates to CASSRYQGVNQPQHF.

This chain joins TRBV29-1 and TRBJ1-2; D not resolved. Trimming took 4 bases from V and 4 from J, leaving 13 bases between them. CDR1 and CDR2 from the germline V gene are SQVTM and ANQGSEA. There are 13 residues in the CDR3. The CDR3 sequence is CSVALPKSYGYTF. The CDR3 coding sequence is TGCAGCGTTGCCCTCCCGAAATCCTATGGCTACACCTTC.

The chain combines TRBV5-1 with TRBJ2-1, with 11 bases lining up with TRBD2. Germline V gene lookup returns CDR1 SGHRS and CDR2 YFSETQ. The junction had 9 bases not matched to a gene; V was cut back by 4 bases and J by 9 bases. The CDR3 covers 15 residues. CDR3: CASSASSGGAVEQFF. CDR3 nucleotide sequence: TGCGCCAGCAGCGCGAGTAGCGGGGGGGCCGTTGAGCAGTTCTTC. Complete variable domain (other parts from reference TRBV5-1 and TRBJ2-1): KAGVTQTPRYLIKTRGQQVTLSCSPISGHRSVSWYQQTPGQGLQFLFEYFSETQRNKGNFPGRFSGRQFSNSRSEMNVSTLELGDSALYLCASSASSGGAVEQFFGPGTRLTVL.

The V gene is TRBV21-1, the J gene TRBJ2-3; the table's TRBD2 call for D was not verified on the DNA. TRBV21-1 corresponds to a pseudogene. The CDR3 covers 12 residues. CDR3 sequence (DNA): TGTGCCAGCAGCAATAGTGGCGGTACGCAGTATTTT. This gives the protein CASSNSGGTQYF.

The chain employs TRBV29-1 and TRBJ1-5; possible D gene TRBD1, 6 bases. The ends were cut back, 4 bases at V and 0 bases at J, with 10 bases in the middle. There are 14 residues in the CDR3. Germline lookup yields CDR1 SQVTM and CDR2 ANQGSEA. CDR3 sequence: CSVAGDHSNQPQHF. In DNA, the CDR3 is TGCAGCGTTGCAGGGGACCATAGCAATCAGCCCCAGCATTTT. Using reference TRBV29-1 and TRBJ1-5 for the parts outside the CDR3, the full variable domain is SAVISQKPSRDICQRGTSLTIQCQVDSQVTMMFWYRQQPGQSLTLIATANQGSEATYESGFVIDKFPISRPNLTFSTLTVSNMSPEDSSIYLCSVAGDHSNQPQHFGDGTRLSIL.

V gene TRBV9 combines with J gene TRBJ2-1; no clear D. Germline V CDR1 and CDR2: SGDLS, YYNGEE. Trimming cost V 0 bases and J 7 bases, with 17 bases left between them. This CDR3 is 16 amino acids long. CDR3 bases: TGTGCCAGCAGCGTAGCAGTGACTCCTCTTGAGAATGAGCAGTTCTTC. It is translated as CASSVAVTPLENEQFF.